This T cell receptor (beta chain) emerged from a study of T cell responses to AZD1222 COVID-19 vaccine. The protocol was immunoSEQ multiplex PCR, while the TCRdb copy is restricted to in-frame clones and leaves out a portion. This repertoire shows roughly 260,000 clones, about 92% found once; its top ten account for roughly 0.5%. Concerning this clone: The antigen remains undetermined.

V was pared by 4 bases and J by 4 bases, with 18 bases between. The germline CDR1 and CDR2 sequences are SGHVS and FNYEAQ. This CDR3 has 16 amino acids. Study-level results: Clonal diversity was possibly underestimated; the donors were predominantly white British and more often female. Spike-specific TCRs gained breadth and depth after people received two AZD1222 doses. Spike-spanning, vaccine-associated CD4 TCRs were dominant at 160-218 and 743-854.

The receptor was derived from an adult in good health. The material was peripheral blood, obtained on day 0 of AZD1222 vaccination. The gene calls are TRBV7-6 and TRBJ2-3; D possibly uses TRBD1 or TRBD2 (5 bases each). The CDR3 region is CASSSRGGSGADTQYF. The CDR3 nucleotides are TGTGCCAGCAGCTCTCGGGGCGGGTCCGGCGCAGATACGCAGTATTTT.